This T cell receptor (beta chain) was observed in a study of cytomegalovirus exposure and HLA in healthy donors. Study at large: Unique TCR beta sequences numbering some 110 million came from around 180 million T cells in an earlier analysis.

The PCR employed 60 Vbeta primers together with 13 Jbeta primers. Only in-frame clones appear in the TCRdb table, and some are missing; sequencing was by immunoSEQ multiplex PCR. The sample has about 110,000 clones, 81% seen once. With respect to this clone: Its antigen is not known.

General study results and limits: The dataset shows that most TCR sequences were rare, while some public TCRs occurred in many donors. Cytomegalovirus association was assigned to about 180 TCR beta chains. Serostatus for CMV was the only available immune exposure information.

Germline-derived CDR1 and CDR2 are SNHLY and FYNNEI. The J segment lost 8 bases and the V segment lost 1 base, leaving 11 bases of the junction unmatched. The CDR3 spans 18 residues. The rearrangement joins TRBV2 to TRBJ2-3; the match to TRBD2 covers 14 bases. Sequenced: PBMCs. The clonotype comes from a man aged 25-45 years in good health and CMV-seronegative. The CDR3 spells CASSEDYGTSGSVSTQYF. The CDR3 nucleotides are TGTGCCAGCAGTGAAGATTACGGGACTAGCGGGAGCGTTAGTACGCAGTATTTT. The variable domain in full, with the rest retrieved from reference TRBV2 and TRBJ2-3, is EPEVTQTPSHQVTQMGQEVILRCVPISNHLYFYWYRQILGQKVEFLVSFYNNEISEKSEIFDDQFSVERPDGSNFTLKIRSTKLEDSAMYFCASSEDYGTSGSVSTQYFGPGTRLTVL.